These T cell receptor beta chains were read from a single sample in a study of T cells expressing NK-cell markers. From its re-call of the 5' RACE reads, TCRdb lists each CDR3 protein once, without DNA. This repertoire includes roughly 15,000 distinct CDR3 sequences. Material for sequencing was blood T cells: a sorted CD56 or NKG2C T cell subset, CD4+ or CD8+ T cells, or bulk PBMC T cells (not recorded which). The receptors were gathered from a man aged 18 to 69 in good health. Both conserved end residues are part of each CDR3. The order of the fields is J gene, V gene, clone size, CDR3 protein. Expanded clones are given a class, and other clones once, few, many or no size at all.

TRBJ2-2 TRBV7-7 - CASSLASPGLGIENTGELFF
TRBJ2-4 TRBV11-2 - CASSLGSGRENIQYF
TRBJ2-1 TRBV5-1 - CASSLGTDEQFF
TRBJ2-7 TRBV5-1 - CASSLSGAGMSSYEQYF
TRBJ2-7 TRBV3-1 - CASSSGGIYEQYF
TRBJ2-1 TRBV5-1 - CASSLGRGGLFF
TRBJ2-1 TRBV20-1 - CSAGDIFSSTNEQFF
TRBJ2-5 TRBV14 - CASSQDRLAGAAETQYF
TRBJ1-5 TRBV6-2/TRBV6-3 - CASSHVLGRISPHSNQPQHF
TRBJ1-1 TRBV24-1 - CATSDPGTGPEAFF
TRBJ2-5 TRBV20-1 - CSARPGGTSETQYF
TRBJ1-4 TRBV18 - CASSLDTNEKLFF
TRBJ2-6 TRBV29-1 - CSVEDGSGANVLTF
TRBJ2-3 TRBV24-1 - CATSSRGLGTDTQYF
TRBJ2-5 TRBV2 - CASSGTGAQETQYF
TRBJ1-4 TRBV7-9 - CASEMNEEKLFF
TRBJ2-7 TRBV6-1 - CASSLEAGQTYEQYF
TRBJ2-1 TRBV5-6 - CASSLVSAGDNEQFF
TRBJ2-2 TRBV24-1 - CATSSSGVQNTGELFF
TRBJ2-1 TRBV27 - CASSSASDLNEQFF
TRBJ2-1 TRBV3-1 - CASSQEVAGYNEQFF
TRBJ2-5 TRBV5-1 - CASSPGTSAETQYF
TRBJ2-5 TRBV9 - CASSVATSETQYF
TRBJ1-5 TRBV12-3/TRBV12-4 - CASSLWGAESNQPQHF
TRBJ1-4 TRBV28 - CASRPQATNEKLFF
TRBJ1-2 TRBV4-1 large CASSQDRTVNYGYTF
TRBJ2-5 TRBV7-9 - CASSSTGGGTQYF
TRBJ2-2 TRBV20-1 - CSARGGVRNPEISGELFF
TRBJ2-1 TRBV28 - CASKVGYEQFF
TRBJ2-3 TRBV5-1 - CASSQSALGSTDTQYF
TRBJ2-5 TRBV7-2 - CASSLTSGSIWETQYF
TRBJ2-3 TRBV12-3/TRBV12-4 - CASSSPGLGTDTQYF
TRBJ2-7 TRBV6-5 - CASSYLGTGRYEQYF
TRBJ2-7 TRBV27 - CASRSSPGLANEQYF
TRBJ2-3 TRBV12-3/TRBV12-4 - CASSLARLSPSEDTQYF
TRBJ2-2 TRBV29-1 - CSVSRQNTGELFF
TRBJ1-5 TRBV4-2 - CASSQAQQGFPNQPQHF
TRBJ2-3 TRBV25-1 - CASERDYTDTQYF
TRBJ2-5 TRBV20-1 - CSAPVGRETQYF
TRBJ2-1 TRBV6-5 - CASSYDRFSPYNEQFF
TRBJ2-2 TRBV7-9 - CASSLRATGANTGELFF
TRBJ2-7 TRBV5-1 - CASSLTGGTYEQYF
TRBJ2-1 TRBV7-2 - CASSPWLGQNNEQFF
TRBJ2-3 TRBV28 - CATTGGRGTDTQYF
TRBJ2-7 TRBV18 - CASSREVTYEQYF
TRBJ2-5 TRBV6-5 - CASSYSLREMETQYF
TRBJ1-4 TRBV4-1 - CASSPEQGTKDEKLFF
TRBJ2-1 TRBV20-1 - CSARLAGGPQFF
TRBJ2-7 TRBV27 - CASSLFAPYSSYEQYF
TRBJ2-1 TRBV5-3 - CARTCTSYNEQFF
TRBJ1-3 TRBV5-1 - CASSLVGRRNTIYF